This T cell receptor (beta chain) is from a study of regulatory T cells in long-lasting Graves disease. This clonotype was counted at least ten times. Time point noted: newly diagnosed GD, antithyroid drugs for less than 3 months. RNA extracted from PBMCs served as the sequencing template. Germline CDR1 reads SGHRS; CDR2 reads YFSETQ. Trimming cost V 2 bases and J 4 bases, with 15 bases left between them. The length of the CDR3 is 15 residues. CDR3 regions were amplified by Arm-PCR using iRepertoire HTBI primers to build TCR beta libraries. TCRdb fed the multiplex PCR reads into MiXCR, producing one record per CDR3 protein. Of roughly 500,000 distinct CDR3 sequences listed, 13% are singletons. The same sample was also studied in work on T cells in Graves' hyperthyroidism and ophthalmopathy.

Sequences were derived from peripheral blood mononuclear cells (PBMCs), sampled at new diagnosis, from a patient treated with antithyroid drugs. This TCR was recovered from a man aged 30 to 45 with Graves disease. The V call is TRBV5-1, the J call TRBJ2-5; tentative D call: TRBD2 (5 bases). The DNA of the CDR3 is TGCGCCAGCAGCTTAGATCGACCGGGATCAGAGACCCAGTACTTC. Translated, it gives CASSLDRPGSETQYF.